Below, 20 T cell receptor beta chains from the same sample are listed, as sequenced in a study of T cells in Graves' hyperthyroidism and ophthalmopathy (dated by TCRdb to the late 2010s). The library was generated by multiplex PCR. Sequencing used an Illumina HiSeq 2000. TCR beta CDR3 regions were amplified from RNA transcripts. For the first round of RT-PCR on the TCR CDR3, the HTBI primer set was used together with the Qiagen OneStep RT-PCR kit. TCRdb cleaned the public reads at Q25 with fastp, built clones with MiXCR and kept in-frame beta chains. Rows are combined by CDR3 protein, so each entry shows the most common genes and DNA. Recorded for this sample are 480,000 or so distinct CDR3 sequences; approximately 15% of them occurred a single time. 15% to 20% of the sample is held by the ten biggest clonotypes. The sequenced sample was blood. The source of these receptors is a woman aged 18 to 35 with Graves' hyperthyroidism.

This clonotype came up many times. CDR3 sequence (DNA): TGTGCCAGCAGTGAGGTTGCCGGGTCCTATGGCTACACCTTC. This sequence encodes CASSEVAGSYGYTF. The chain links TRBV6-4 to TRBJ1-2; the D is unclear. Trimming cost V 3 bases and J 4 bases, with 12 bases left between them. Germline CDR1 is MRHNA and CDR2 is SNTAGT. This CDR3 has 14 residues.

At least ten counts were recorded for this clonotype. The chain links TRBV6-2 or TRBV6-3 to TRBJ1-2, with 9 bases matching TRBD1. The CDR3 is 14 amino acids. Germline assignment: CDR1 MNHEY and CDR2 SVGEGT. The V and J ends lost 5 bases and 5 bases, in that order; junction bases with no gene match: 6. DNA of the CDR3: TGTGCCAGCAGTACCCCTGGGACAGGGTATGGCTACACCTTC. Amino acid sequence: CASSTPGTGYGYTF.

This clonotype was counted ten times or more. The chain employs TRBV12-5 and TRBJ2-7, with 13 bases lining up with TRBD2. The J segment lost 4 bases and the V segment lost 5 bases, leaving 11 bases of the junction unmatched. This CDR3 has 17 residues. CDR1 is LGHNT, CDR2 FRNRAP, per germline. The CDR3 region is CASGRGLAGAHGYEQYF. The CDR3 DNA reads as TGTGCTAGTGGTCGAGGACTAGCGGGAGCTCATGGGTACGAGCAGTACTTC.

The chain uses TRBV6-4 and TRBJ2-3; 7 bases are a match to TRBD2. CDR3 length: 15 residues. The ends lost 4 bases at V and 4 bases at J; junction bases unmatched: 8. Looked up from germline, CDR1 is MRHNA and CDR2 is SNTAGT. CDR3 in amino acids: CASSAAGVSPDTQYF. In DNA, the CDR3 is TGTGCCAGCAGTGCGGCGGGAGTTTCCCCAGATACGCAGTATTTT.

This clonotype was seen ten or more times. This CDR3 is CASSSSLAGGQETQYF. CDR3 DNA: TGTGCCAGCAGTTCATCACTAGCGGGAGGACAAGAGACCCAGTACTTC. This chain joins TRBV6-2 or TRBV6-3 and TRBJ2-5, with 12 bases fitting TRBD2. CDR1 is MNHEY and CDR2 is SVGEGT in the germline V gene. The CDR3 loop spans 16 amino acids. V shed 4 bases, J shed 2 bases, and the junction held 5 bases outside the gene matches.

This clonotype turned up a few times. CDR3 sequence (DNA): TGTGCCAGCAGTTTCATGTGGGTTGGCGGGAGGACCCTTGGAGAGACCCAGTACTTC. Its protein is CASSFMWVGGRTLGETQYF. V usage is TRBV27 and J usage is TRBJ2-5; TRBD2 matches at 8 bases. CDR1 MNHEY and CDR2 SMNVEV come from the germline V gene (reference sequence). Trimming removed 3 bases from V and 4 bases from J; junction bases left unmatched: 19. The CDR3 sequence is 19 residues long.

This sequence joins TRBV3-1 and TRBJ2-3, with TRBD2 matching over 10 bases. V gave up 4 bases and J gave up 4 bases; unmatched junction bases: 5. The CDR3 is 15 residues long. The germline gives CDR1 LGHDT, CDR2 YNNKEL (reference sequence). The CDR3 is CASSPPSGRADTQYF. DNA of the CDR3: TGTGCCAGCAGCCCCCCTAGCGGGAGAGCAGATACGCAGTATTTT.

CDR3 amino acids: CATWTSGSFNTDTQYF. In DNA, the CDR3 is TGTGCCACGTGGACTAGCGGGAGTTTTAACACAGATACGCAGTATTTT. The chain joins TRBV19 to TRBJ2-3; 13 bases agree with TRBD2. CDR3 length: 16 residues. CDR1 is LNHDA and CDR2 is SQIVND in the germline V gene (reference sequence). Germline trimming cut 10 bases from V and 2 bases from J; bases unmatched to any gene: 9.

This clonotype was counted at least ten times. The V call is TRBV7-9, the J call TRBJ1-5, with D perhaps matching TRBD1 (6 bases). In germline, CDR1 is SEHNR, CDR2 FQNEAQ (reference sequence). This CDR3 region has 14 residues. Trimming pared 11 bases from V and 1 base from J, leaving 15 bases between. This chain's CDR3 is CAPPRGTSNQPQHF. In DNA form, the CDR3 reads TGTGCCCCCCCTAGAGGGACAAGCAATCAGCCCCAGCATTTT.

This clonotype appeared many times. The chain carries TRBV30 and TRBJ2-7, with 7 bases aligning to TRBD1. Germline V gives CDR1 GTSNPN, CDR2 SVGIG (reference sequence). The CDR3 is 13 amino acids. Trimming at V came to 1 base and at J to 6 bases, leaving 6 bases not matched to a gene. The CDR3 coding sequence is TGTGCCTGGAGTGCACACAGGGGTCGCGAGCAGTACGTC. Its protein is CAWSAHRGREQYV.

This clonotype was counted between two and nine times. The chain joins TRBV10-1 to TRBJ2-3; no definite D call. V was trimmed by 11 bases and J by 8 bases, leaving 14 bases between them. CDR3 length equals 11 residues. Germline assignment: CDR1 WNHNN and CDR2 SYGVQD (reference sequence). CDR3 sequence (DNA): TGCGCCCGTTCAACATGCGGTACGCAGTATTTT. Translating gives CARSTCGTQYF.

This clonotype was found many times. CDR3 residues: CASSEGGGIIVSGYTF. CDR3 sequence (DNA): TGTGCCAGCAGTGAAGGGGGGGGAATAATCGTCTCTGGCTACACCTTC. J is TRBJ1-2 and V is TRBV25-1; maybe TRBD1 (5 bases). Trimming removed 2 bases from V and 7 bases from J, with 20 bases in between. The germline V gene encodes CDR1 MGHDK and CDR2 SYGVNS. This CDR3 region has 16 residues.

V and J are TRBV27 and TRBJ1-1, with 7 nucleotides matching TRBD1. CDR3 length equals 22 residues. V shed 6 bases, J shed 0 bases, and the junction held 28 bases outside the gene matches. Germline values: CDR1 MNHEY, CDR2 SMNVEV (reference sequence). The CDR3 coding sequence is TGTGCCAGCAGGCCCTACCCTTCGACAGGGTTTGTAAGGGGTTTATTGAACACTGAAGCTTTCTTT. It specifies CASRPYPSTGFVRGLLNTEAFF.

This clonotype has at least ten counts. This chain uses TRBV6-1 with TRBJ1-6; the D is unclear. The CDR3 covers 14 residues. V lost 8 bases to trimming and J lost 10 bases, with 18 bases between them. The germline gives CDR1 MNHNS, CDR2 SASEGT. CDR3 sequence (DNA): TGTGCCAGCGGGAGCTCCGATGGTGCCTCACCCCTCCACTTT. Residues: CASGSSDGASPLHF.

The table lists this clonotype with many counts. This chain uses TRBV12-3 or TRBV12-4 with TRBJ1-1, with D possibly matching TRBD1 (6 bases). This CDR3 is built from 14 residues. V lost 3 bases and J 7 bases, leaving 15 bases between the germline ends. DNA of the CDR3: TGTGCCAGCAGTTTGTCGGCAGGGGAGAGTGAAGCTTTCTTT. Translating gives CASSLSAGESEAFF.

This clonotype was counted only a few times. The chain is built from TRBV19 and TRBJ2-6, with no clear D. Trimming stripped 5 bases from V and 0 bases from J, with 5 bases between. Per the germline V gene, CDR1 is LNHDA and CDR2 is SQIVND (reference sequence). This CDR3 region has 14 residues. CDR3 sequence (DNA): TGTGCCAGTAGTTATAACTCTGGGGCCAACGTCCTGACTTTC. Amino acids: CASSYNSGANVLTF.

This clonotype was observed a few times. The rearrangement links TRBV20-1 to TRBJ2-1; 9 bases are shared with TRBD1. CDR3 size: 12 residues. The J segment lost 5 bases and the V segment lost 6 bases, leaving 2 bases of the junction unmatched. Germline loops: CDR1 DFQATT, CDR2 SNEGSKA (reference sequence). The CDR3 is CSATGGNNEQFF. The CDR3 DNA reads as TGCAGTGCGACAGGGGGTAACAATGAGCAGTTCTTC.

This clonotype was found a few times. The chain uses TRBV19 and TRBJ2-3; D unresolved. The V gene's germline CDR1 is LNHDA and CDR2 SQIVND (reference sequence). This CDR3 is 14 amino acids long. Trimming left V 1 base short and J 0 bases short, with 5 bases between. In DNA form, the CDR3 reads TGTGCCAGTAGTATAGGCGGAAGCACAGATACGCAGTATTTT. The encoded protein is CASSIGGSTDTQYF. The full variable domain, rest sourced from reference TRBV19 and TRBJ2-3, is DGGITQSPKYLFRKEGQNVTLSCEQNLNHDAMYWYRQDPGQGLRLIYYSQIVNDFQKGDIAEGYSVSREKKESFPLTVTSAQKNPTAFYLCASSIGGSTDTQYFGPGTRLTVL.

The chain combines TRBV29-1 with TRBJ2-1; D unresolved. The CDR3 consists of 12 residues. Germline CDR1 and CDR2: SQVTM and ANQGSEA. V was clipped by 5 bases and J by 7 bases, with 12 bases between them. CDR3 DNA: TGCAGCGTTCGGCCGATTAATAATGAGCAGTTCTTC. It yields the protein CSVRPINNEQFF.

The sample holds a few counts of this clonotype. The V gene is TRBV11-2, the J gene TRBJ2-1; 9 bases match TRBD2. V lost 0 bases and J lost 7; bases outside the gene matches: 10. CDR1 and CDR2 from the germline V gene are SGHAT and FQNNGV. This CDR3 region has 17 residues. Written as DNA, the CDR3 is TGTGCCAGCAGCTTAGAGGGGTTAGCGGGGGAGGGGAATGAGCAGTTCTTC. This encodes CASSLEGLAGEGNEQFF.